The 15 T cell receptor beta chains listed next were all sequenced from one sample in a study of blood T cell repertoires in COVID-19. Using immunoSEQ multiplex PCR, the repertoire was profiled, and TCRdb retains in-frame clones only, with some absent. The sample lists about 260,000 clones, roughly 90% occurring once. The material sequenced was PBMCs or T cells enriched from blood (not recorded which). The receptor source for this set is a woman in her forties or fifties who had recovered from COVID-19.

This chain connects TRBV28 to TRBJ2-1, with 9 bases matching TRBD2. Germline values: CDR1 MDHEN, CDR2 SYDVKM. This CDR3 has 15 residues. The J segment lost 4 bases and the V segment lost 5 bases, leaving 6 bases of the junction unmatched. The CDR3 nucleotides are TGTGCCAGCAGTCAAGCGGGAGGTTCATACAATGAGCAGTTCTTC. Amino acids: CASSQAGGSYNEQFF.

This chain connects TRBV6-5 to TRBJ2-1; tentative D call: TRBD2 (6 bases). The CDR3 runs 16 residues. Germline loops: CDR1 MNHEY, CDR2 SVGAGI. Between the trimmed V and J ends, which lost 4 bases and 0 bases, there was a span of 13 bases. This chain's CDR3 is CASSSADYPSYNEQFF. CDR3 coding DNA: TGTGCCAGCAGTTCAGCGGACTACCCCTCCTACAATGAGCAGTTCTTC.

The table lists this clone with a count of one. V is TRBV10-3 and J is TRBJ2-1, with TRBD1 as a possible D gene (8 bases). The length of the CDR3 is 14 residues. V was clipped by 5 bases and J by 8 bases, with 16 bases between them. The V gene's germline CDR1 is ENHRY and CDR2 SYGVKD. CDR3 amino acids: CAISRQGRDDEQFF. CDR3 coding DNA: TGTGCCATCAGTAGACAGGGGAGGGACGATGAGCAGTTCTTC.

The genes are TRBV6-2 or TRBV6-3 and TRBJ2-7, with 9 bases fitting TRBD1. After removal of 5 bases from V and 5 bases from J, the junction contained 16 bases not matched to a gene. The CDR3 loop spans 17 amino acids. Germline V lookup: CDR1 MNHEY, CDR2 SVGEGT. The CDR3 DNA follows: TGTGCCAGCAGTGACACCGTCGGGACAGGGTCTTTCGACGAGCAGTACTTC. It is translated as CASSDTVGTGSFDEQYF.

The chain employs TRBV10-3 and TRBJ1-2, with TRBD1 identical over 10 bases. Germline loops: CDR1 ENHRY, CDR2 SYGVKD. With V trimmed by 10 bases and J by 6 bases, 5 bases remained unmatched. This CDR3 is built from 12 residues. The CDR3 DNA is TGTGCCAATTCCGGGACAGGGGATGGCTACACCTTC. Amino acid sequence: CANSGTGDGYTF.

This clone was detected once. The chain carries TRBV29-1 and TRBJ2-7, with 8 bases lining up with TRBD2. The V and J ends lost 4 bases and 1 base, in that order; junction bases with no gene match: 6. The CDR3 is 14 amino acids. Germline V CDR1 and CDR2: SQVTM, ANQGSEA. In DNA form, the CDR3 reads TGCAGCGTTGGGGCGGGAGGAGTTTCCTACGAGCAGTACTTC. Its protein product is CSVGAGGVSYEQYF.

V is TRBV7-2 and J is TRBJ2-1; 9 bases are shared with TRBD2. The CDR3 is 15 amino acids. V lost 5 bases to trimming and J lost 9 bases; unmatched junction nucleotides: 11. Germline CDR1 is SGHTA and CDR2 is FQGNSA. CDR3 sequence: CASSTKAGGRSEQFF. For the CDR3, the DNA is TGTGCCAGCAGCACCAAGGCGGGAGGGCGTAGTGAGCAGTTCTTC.

J is TRBJ1-6 and V is TRBV6-5, with D uncertain. CDR1 is MNHEY and CDR2 is SVGAGI in the germline V gene. The CDR3 covers 14 residues. The ends were cut back, 4 bases at V and 6 bases at J, with 10 bases in the middle. CDR3 DNA: TGTGCCAGCAGTTTTACAGAATTTAATTCACCCCTCCACTTT. Translating it yields CASSFTEFNSPLHF.

V and J are TRBV7-6 and TRBJ1-5; D unclear. The ends were cut back, 1 base at V and 7 bases at J, with 8 bases in the middle. This CDR3 comprises 13 residues. Germline V lookup: CDR1 SGHVS, CDR2 FNYEAQ. CDR3 nucleotides: TGTGCCAGCAGCTTAGAGCCGGAGCAGCCCCAGCATTTT. Its translation is CASSLEPEQPQHF.

The chain recombines TRBV3-1 (or the pseudogene TRBV3-2) with TRBJ2-2; no firm D call. Germline CDR1 reads LGHDT; CDR2 reads YNNKEL (reference sequence). The CDR3 contains 15 residues. The V and J ends lost 4 bases and 0 bases respectively, with 9 bases between them. The CDR3 reads CASSRVSTNTGELFF. The CDR3 DNA is TGTGCCAGCAGCCGAGTTTCTACGAACACCGGGGAGCTGTTTTTT.

The V and J genes are TRBV14 and TRBJ2-3, with D perhaps TRBD2 (5 bases). CDR3 length: 13 amino acids. The germline V gene has CDR1 SGHDN and CDR2 FVKESK. V lost 5 bases and J 4 bases, leaving 10 bases between the germline ends. CDR3 nucleotides: TGTGCCAGCAGCAAGGGAGCCGCAGATACGCAGTATTTT. Residues: CASSKGAADTQYF.

This chain connects TRBV19 to TRBJ2-1; D unclear. Germline values: CDR1 LNHDA, CDR2 SQIVND (reference sequence). V shed 1 base and J shed 8 bases, with 12 bases lying between them. The CDR3 has 14 amino acids. The CDR3 loop is CASSIVGSSDEQFF. CDR3 nucleotides: TGTGCCAGTAGTATAGTAGGTAGCAGCGATGAGCAGTTCTTC.

The chain employs TRBV11-2 and TRBJ2-2; tentatively, D is TRBD2 (5 bases). This CDR3 region has 14 residues. Trimming removed 4 bases from V and 5 bases from J, with 11 bases in between. Germline assignment: CDR1 SGHAT and CDR2 FQNNGV. The CDR3 nucleotides are TGTGCCAGCAGCTCTCTGCCGGGAACCGGGGAGCTGTTTTTT. Its translation is CASSSLPGTGELFF.

This chain connects TRBV5-1 to TRBJ1-6, with 7 nucleotides matching TRBD1. Germline-derived CDR1 and CDR2 are SGHRS and YFSETQ. The junction had 7 bases not matched to a gene; V was cut back by 4 bases and J by 0 bases. The CDR3 runs to 17 residues. This chain's CDR3 is CASSTGTASSYNSPLHF. The CDR3 DNA follows: TGCGCCAGCAGCACAGGGACAGCGAGCTCCTATAATTCACCCCTCCACTTT.

The chain couples TRBV11-2 to TRBJ2-7; 10 bases align to TRBD1. Trimming took 5 bases from V and 3 from J; bases not matched to a gene: 7. From germline, CDR1 is SGHAT and CDR2 FQNNGV. This CDR3 comprises 15 residues. CDR3 amino acids: CASSLGQGGHYEQYF. CDR3 in DNA: TGTGCCAGCAGCCTAGGACAGGGGGGACACTACGAGCAGTACTTC.